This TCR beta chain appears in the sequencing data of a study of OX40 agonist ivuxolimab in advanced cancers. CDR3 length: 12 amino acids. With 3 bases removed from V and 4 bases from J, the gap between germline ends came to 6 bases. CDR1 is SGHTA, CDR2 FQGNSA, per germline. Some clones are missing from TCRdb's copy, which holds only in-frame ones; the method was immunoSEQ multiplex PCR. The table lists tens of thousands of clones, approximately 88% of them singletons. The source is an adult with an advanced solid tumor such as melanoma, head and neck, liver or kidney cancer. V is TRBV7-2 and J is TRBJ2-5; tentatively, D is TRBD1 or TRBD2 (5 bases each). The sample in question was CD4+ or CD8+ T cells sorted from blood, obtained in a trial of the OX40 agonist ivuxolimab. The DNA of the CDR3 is TGTGCCAGCAGCTTTGGGGGAGAGACCCAGTACTTC. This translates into CASSFGGETQYF. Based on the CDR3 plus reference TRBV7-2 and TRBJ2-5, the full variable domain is GAGVSQSPSNKVTEKGKDVELRCDPISGHTALYWYRQSLGQGLEFLIYFQGNSAPDKSGLPSDRFSAERTGGSVSTLTIQRTQQEDSAVYLCASSFGGETQYFGPGTRLLVL.